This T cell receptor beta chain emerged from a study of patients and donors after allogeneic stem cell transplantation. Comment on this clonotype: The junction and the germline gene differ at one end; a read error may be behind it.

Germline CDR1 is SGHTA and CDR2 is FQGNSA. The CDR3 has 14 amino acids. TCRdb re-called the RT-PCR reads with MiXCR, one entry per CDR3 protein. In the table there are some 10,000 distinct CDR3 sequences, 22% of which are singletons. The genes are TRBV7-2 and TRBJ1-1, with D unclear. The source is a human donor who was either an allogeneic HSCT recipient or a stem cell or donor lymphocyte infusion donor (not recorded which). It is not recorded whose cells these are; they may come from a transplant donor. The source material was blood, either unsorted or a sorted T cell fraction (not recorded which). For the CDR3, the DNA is TGTGCCAGCAGCGCCCAGACCCTGAACACCGAAGCTTTCTTT. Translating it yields CASSAQTLNTEAFF. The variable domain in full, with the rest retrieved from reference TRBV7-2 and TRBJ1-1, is GAGVSQSPSNKVTEKGKDVELRCDPISGHTALYWYRQSLGQGLEFLIYFQGNSAPDKSGLPSDRFSAERTGGSVSTLTIQRTQQEDSAVYLCASSAQTLNTEAFFGQGTRLTVV.